One sample yielded the 12 T cell receptor beta chains listed below, sequenced in a study of technical replicates of blood from several donors. Profiled with immunoSEQ multiplex PCR; TCRdb holds only in-frame clones, not every one. Among around 84,000 clones listed, more than 95% were seen once. The sequenced material came from T cells isolated from PBMCs. Receptors originate from a human donor in good health.

The chain has TRBV5-5 and TRBJ2-5, with D possibly being TRBD2 (6 bases). The V end lost 4 bases, the J end lost 3 bases, and 13 bases lay between the germline ends. Germline V CDR1 and CDR2: SGHKS, YYEKEE (reference sequence). The CDR3 consists of 14 residues. In DNA form, the CDR3 reads TGTGCCAGCAGCGGACGGGGGTTCGAAGAGACCCAGTACTTC. This translates into CASSGRGFEETQYF. The full variable domain, with the rest looked up from reference TRBV5-5 and TRBJ2-5, is DAGVTQSPTHLIKTRGQQVTLRCSPISGHKSVSWYQQVLGQGPQFIFQYYEKEERGRGNFPDRFSARQFPNYSSELNVNALLLGDSALYLCASSGRGFEETQYFGPGTRLLVL.

The genes are TRBV6-1 and TRBJ1-2, with D hard to call. Trimming left V 0 bases short and J 2 bases short, with 10 bases between. The CDR3 totals 15 residues. Germline loops: CDR1 MNHNS, CDR2 SASEGT. CDR3 sequence reads: CASSEARAANYGYTF. CDR3 sequence (DNA): TGTGCCAGCAGTGAAGCGCGGGCAGCAAACTATGGCTACACCTTC.

This rearrangement joins TRBV6-1 to TRBJ2-7, with 9 bases matching TRBD1. The length of the CDR3 is 12 residues. The ends lost 8 bases at V and 3 bases at J; junction bases unmatched: 2. Germline V CDR1 and CDR2: MNHNS, SASEGT. CDR3 sequence: CASGDRVYEQYF. As DNA, the CDR3 is TGTGCCAGCGGGGACAGGGTCTACGAGCAGTACTTC.

V and J are TRBV11-3 and TRBJ1-2, with TRBD1 matching over 7 bases. This CDR3 region has 15 residues. V lost 0 bases to trimming and J lost 6 bases; unmatched junction nucleotides: 7. CDR1 is SGHNT, CDR2 YENEEA, per germline. The CDR3 coding sequence is TGTGCCAGCAGCTTAGACCCCGGGACAGAAAATGGCTACACCTTC. Its protein product is CASSLDPGTENGYTF.

The chain couples TRBV5-1 to TRBJ2-3, with D perhaps matching TRBD2 (5 bases). V dropped 2 bases and J dropped 0 bases, with 10 bases sitting between them. This CDR3 is 15 amino acids long. CDR1 is SGHRS and CDR2 is YFSETQ in the germline V gene. CDR3 protein: CASSFSTGSTDTQYF. The CDR3 DNA sequence: TGCGCCAGCAGCTTCTCTACGGGAAGCACAGATACGCAGTATTTT.

The chain employs TRBV11-2 and TRBJ2-7, with TRBD1 matching over 10 bases. CDR1 SGHAT and CDR2 FQNNGV come from the germline V gene. The CDR3 contains 13 residues. The junction had 3 bases not matched to a gene; V was cut back by 5 bases and J by 5 bases. The CDR3 coding sequence is TGTGCCAGCAGCCCGGACAGGGGGGACGAGCAGTACTTC. The encoded protein is CASSPDRGDEQYF.

This clone has only one observation. This sequence joins TRBV7-2 and TRBJ1-1; 7 positions match TRBD1. Germline V gene lookup returns CDR1 SGHTA and CDR2 FQGNSA. CDR3 length: 13 amino acids. The V segment lost 5 bases and the J segment 0 bases; nucleotides outside the gene matches: 0. The CDR3 protein is CASSDRVNTEAFF. Written as DNA, the CDR3 is TGTGCCAGCAGCGACAGGGTGAACACTGAAGCTTTCTTT.

V gene TRBV11-3 combines with J gene TRBJ1-2; D perhaps matches TRBD1 (5 bases). The CDR3 has 13 amino acids. Germline-derived CDR1 and CDR2 are SGHNT and YENEEA. Between the trimmed V and J ends, which lost 3 bases and 4 bases, there was a span of 9 bases. The CDR3 DNA sequence: TGTGCCAGCAGCTTGAAGGGGTTCTATGGCTACACCTTC. This gives the protein CASSLKGFYGYTF.

V gene TRBV11-1 combines with J gene TRBJ1-1; D gene uncertain. CDR3 length equals 14 residues. Germline CDR1 SGHAT, CDR2 FQDESV (reference sequence). V was cut by 3 bases and J by 4 bases, with 12 bases left in between. DNA for the CDR3: TGTGCCAGCAGCTTGCAGTCGAGGGCCACTGAAGCTTTCTTT. It translates to CASSLQSRATEAFF.

The chain is built from TRBV28 and TRBJ2-5; 11 nucleotides line up with TRBD2. Germline CDR1 is MDHEN and CDR2 is SYDVKM. The CDR3 is 15 amino acids. V gave up 6 bases and J gave up 4 bases; unmatched junction bases: 7. CDR3 sequence (DNA): TGTGCCAGCAGCTTAGCGGGAGGGCCAGGAGAGACCCAGTACTTC. Its protein is CASSLAGGPGETQYF. Supplemented by reference TRBV28 and TRBJ2-5, the full variable domain reads DVKVTQSSRYLVKRTGEKVFLECVQDMDHENMFWYRQDPGLGLRLIYFSYDVKMKEKGDIPEGYSVSREKKERFSLILESASTNQTSMYLCASSLAGGPGETQYFGPGTRLLVL.

The chain uses TRBV29-1 and TRBJ2-5, with 8 bases fitting TRBD1. From germline, CDR1 is SQVTM and CDR2 ANQGSEA. CDR3 length: 13 residues. After removal of 8 bases from V and 2 bases from J, the junction contained 7 bases not matched to a gene. CDR3 loop: CSIPGQGQETQYF. The CDR3, as DNA: TGCAGCATTCCCGGACAGGGACAAGAGACCCAGTACTTC.

The V gene is TRBV10-1, the J gene TRBJ2-6; 7 bases match TRBD1. Germline CDR1 and CDR2: WNHNN and SYGVQD (reference sequence). With V trimmed by 6 bases and J by 2 bases, 4 bases remained unmatched. This CDR3 is 15 amino acids long. Written as DNA, the CDR3 is TGCGCCAGCAGCGAACAGGGGACTGGGGCCAACGTCCTGACTTTC. It specifies CASSEQGTGANVLTF.